The clone carrying this TCR beta chain was observed a handful of times. Its antigen is not identified. It was template switching that added a universal primer site, and there were unique molecular identifiers on the cDNA. TCRdb analysed the 5' RACE reads with MiXCR anew, one entry per CDR3 protein. Of around 250,000 distinct CDR3 sequences in the sample, roughly 7% were seen once. This record comes from a study of identical twins. General observations from the study: For cord blood, abundant beta clonotypes had fewer insertions, unlike memory repertoires, which showed none.

No donor was unhealthy or non-Caucasian. The germline V gene encodes CDR1 MNHEY and CDR2 SVGEGT. The V and J ends lost 4 bases and 7 bases respectively, with 8 bases between them. The CDR3 totals 11 residues. These data were likewise used in another study, on yellow fever vaccine responses in identical twins. From that study: Twins' vaccine T cell responses were reported to seem partly convergent and partly personalized.

The V and J genes are TRBV6-2 or TRBV6-3 and TRBJ2-7; possibly TRBD2 for D (6 bases). This TCR derives from a woman between 18 and 29 years old in good health. Sequenced input: memory (CD45RO+) T cells sorted from blood. CDR3 in DNA: TGTGCCAGCAGTTCGACTAGAGAGCAGTACGTC. Protein: CASSSTREQYV.